Described below is a single TCR beta chain sequence and its context. This specimen comes from a study of control samples from healthy donors and cancer patients. Trimming removed 0 bases from V and 7 bases from J; junction bases left unmatched: 8. CDR1 and CDR2 (germline): MGHRA, YSYEKL. This CDR3 is built from 17 residues. TCRdb's table, derived via immunoSEQ multiplex PCR, lists solely in-frame clones and lacks some. In the table there are around 83,000 clones, 93% of which are singletons. The chain employs TRBV4-1 and TRBJ1-6; 8 bases map to TRBD1. This TCR was sampled from a woman between 35 and 50 years old with lung cancer. Input material: PBMCs. The CDR3 protein is CASSQDLQGVRNSPLHF. The DNA of the CDR3 is TGCGCCAGCAGCCAAGACCTACAGGGGGTTAGAAATTCACCCCTCCACTTT.